The 7 T cell receptor beta chains given below trace back to one sample, sequenced in a study of cytomegalovirus exposure and HLA in healthy donors. The data were produced by immunoSEQ multiplex PCR, yet TCRdb's version contains in-frame clones alone and is incomplete. In the table there are tens of thousands of clones, roughly 96% of which are singletons. The sequenced sample consisted of PBMCs. The source is a man aged 18 to 30 in good health and CMV-seronegative.

The V and J genes are TRBV7-9 and TRBJ2-7; D gene unclear. Trimming removed 1 base from V and 0 bases from J, with 7 bases in between. The CDR3 loop spans 14 amino acids. CDR1 is SEHNR and CDR2 is FQNEAQ in the germline V gene (reference sequence). CDR3 sequence (DNA): TGTGCCAGCAGCTTAGGGGCCAGCTCCTACGAGCAGTACTTC. It translates to CASSLGASSYEQYF.

The chain uses TRBV27 and TRBJ2-1; 8 bases map to TRBD2. Germline V lookup: CDR1 MNHEY, CDR2 SMNVEV (reference sequence). The CDR3 consists of 16 residues. The V segment lost 5 bases and the J segment 5 bases; nucleotides outside the gene matches: 11. DNA of the CDR3: TGTGCCAGCAGTAACGAGGGACTAGGCTATCACAATGAGCAGTTCTTC. This gives the protein CASSNEGLGYHNEQFF.

This chain uses TRBV2 with TRBJ1-5; D perhaps matches TRBD1 (5 bases). The length of the CDR3 is 16 residues. Trimming removed 6 bases from V and 1 base from J, with 16 bases in between. Germline V gene lookup returns CDR1 SNHLY and CDR2 FYNNEI. CDR3 in DNA: TGTGCCAGCAGCCCGGAAAGGGGAGGCAGCAATCAGCCCCAGCATTTT. Its protein is CASSPERGGSNQPQHF.

This clone was seen only once. The V call is TRBV14, the J call TRBJ1-6; no firm D call. This CDR3 is 15 amino acids long. CDR1 is SGHDN and CDR2 is FVKESK in the germline V gene. Trimming removed 3 bases at V and 0 bases at J, with 6 bases between. CDR3 DNA: TGTGCCAGCAGCCACGGTAGCTCCTATAATTCACCCCTCCACTTT. It codes for CASSHGSSYNSPLHF.

This clone was counted a few times. The J gene is TRBJ2-7, the V gene TRBV21-1; the table's D gene call, TRBD2, was not cross checked with the DNA. TRBV21-1 represents a pseudogene. This CDR3 comprises 13 residues. This CDR3 reads CASSKPGSYEQYF. The CDR3 DNA is TGTGCCAGCAGCAAACCGGGGTCCTACGAGCAGTACTTC.

V and J are TRBV5-4 and TRBJ2-1; a possible D gene is TRBD1 (6 bases). Looked up from germline, CDR1 is SGHNT and CDR2 is YYREEE (reference sequence). Between the trimmed V and J ends, which lost 4 bases and 7 bases, there was a span of 18 bases. This CDR3 has 15 amino acids. CDR3 protein: CASSLTGRGINEQFF. For the CDR3, the DNA is TGTGCCAGCAGCCTAACAGGGCGAGGGATTAATGAGCAGTTCTTC.

The chain joins TRBV19 to TRBJ1-2; D uncertain. Trimming removed 7 bases at V and 3 bases at J, with 18 bases between. CDR3 length equals 15 residues. Germline V lookup: CDR1 LNHDA, CDR2 SQIVND (reference sequence). Here the CDR3 reads CASIPPTSIDYGYTF. DNA of the CDR3: TGTGCCAGTATTCCCCCAACGAGCATTGACTATGGCTACACCTTC.